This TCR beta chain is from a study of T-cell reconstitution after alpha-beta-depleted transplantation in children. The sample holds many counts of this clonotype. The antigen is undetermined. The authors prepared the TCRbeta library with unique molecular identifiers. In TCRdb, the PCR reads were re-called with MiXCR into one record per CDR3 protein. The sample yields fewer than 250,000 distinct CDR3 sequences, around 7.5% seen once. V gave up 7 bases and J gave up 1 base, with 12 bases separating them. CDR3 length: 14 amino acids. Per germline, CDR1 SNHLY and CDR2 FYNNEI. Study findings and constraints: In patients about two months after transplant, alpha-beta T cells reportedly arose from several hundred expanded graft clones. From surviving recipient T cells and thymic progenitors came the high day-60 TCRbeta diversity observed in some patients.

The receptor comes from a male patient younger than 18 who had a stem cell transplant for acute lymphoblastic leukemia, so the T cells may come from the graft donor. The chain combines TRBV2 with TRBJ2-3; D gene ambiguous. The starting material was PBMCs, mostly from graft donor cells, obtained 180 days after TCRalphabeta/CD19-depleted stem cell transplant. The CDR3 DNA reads TGTGCCAGCAATAAGGAACTGGGCACAGATACGCAGTATTTT. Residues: CASNKELGTDTQYF.